A selection of T cell receptor beta chains follows, all from one sample in a study of cytomegalovirus exposure and HLA in healthy donors. Clones were sequenced by immunoSEQ multiplex PCR, and TCRdb holds only the in-frame ones, with some missing. The repertoire holds some 80,000 clones, about 79% seen once, with 5.5% to 7% in the top ten. The sample consisted of PBMCs. Every receptor here comes from a man between 18 and 35 years old in good health and CMV-seropositive. Each CDR3 is given with its conserved first and last residue. The D gene is left open where the match is weak. Expanded clones get a size class; other rows say once, few or many, or leave the size out.

d_call	v_call	j_call	clone_size	cdr3_nt	cdr3_aa
TRBD1	TRBV28	TRBJ1-1	once	TGTGCCAGCAGTACAGGGGCGTGGACTGAAGCTTTCTTT	CASSTGAWTEAFF
.	TRBV28	TRBJ2-1	.	TGTGCCAGCAGTTCAGGGTTAAATGAGCAGTTCTTC	CASSSGLNEQFF
TRBD2	TRBV7-7	TRBJ2-3	.	TGTGCTAGCAGCTTAGGACTAGCGGGGACCGGTCGTAGCACAGATACGCAGTATTTT	CASSLGLAGTGRSTDTQYF
TRBD2	TRBV28	TRBJ2-7	.	TGTGCCAGCAGTTTATCGGCGGGGGGCTCCTACGAGCAGTACTTC	CASSLSAGGSYEQYF
TRBD1	TRBV30	TRBJ1-2	.	TGTGCCTGGTTTAGCAGGGGGTCGACCTATGGCTACACCTTC	CAWFSRGSTYGYTF
TRBD2	TRBV7-2	TRBJ2-7	.	TGTGCCAGCAGCTACGGACTAGGCTACGAGCAGTACTTC	CASSYGLGYEQYF
TRBD1	TRBV6-5	TRBJ1-1	few	TGTGCCAGCAGTTCTCACCCGGGACAGGGGAACACTGAAGCTTTCTTT	CASSSHPGQGNTEAFF
.	TRBV7-9	TRBJ1-1	.	TGTGCCAGCAGCCAAGAGGGGGGGCTCGGTTGGACTGAAGCTTTCTTT	CASSQEGGLGWTEAFF
.	TRBV6-5	TRBJ2-7	.	TGTGCCAGCAGTTACTCGACTCGGGACTCCTACGAGCAGTACTTC	CASSYSTRDSYEQYF
.	TRBV25-1	TRBJ2-1	.	TGTGCCACAGAGGGTGGAAATGAGCAGTTCTTC	CATEGGNEQFF
TRBD1	TRBV5-4	TRBJ2-7	.	TGTGCCAGCAGCTTGGGGGGACAGAGTCAAACCTACGAGCAGTACTTC	CASSLGGQSQTYEQYF
.	TRBV25-1	TRBJ2-2	.	TGTGCCAGCAACAGGGACACCGGGGAGCTGTTTTTT	CASNRDTGELFF
.	TRBV9	TRBJ2-5	.	TGTGCCAGCAGCGTAAAGGCGCGGGCCTCGACAGAGACCCAGTACTTC	CASSVKARASTETQYF
.	TRBV6-1	TRBJ1-2	once	TGTGCCAGCAGTGGAAGCCGGGACTCTTGGGCCTATGGCTACACCTTC	CASSGSRDSWAYGYTF
.	TRBV11-2	TRBJ1-1	.	TGTGCCAGCAGCTTAGGGGCTTCTACAGGGCTTAAACCTCAAGCTTTCTTT	CASSLGASTGLKPQAFF
TRBD1	TRBV6-1	TRBJ1-2	few	TGTGCCAGCAGTGGTGTGGGGACAGGCGTAAACTATGGCTACACCTTC	CASSGVGTGVNYGYTF
TRBD2	TRBV7-9	TRBJ2-7	.	TGTGCCAGCAGCTCCGTGCGGCGGGGGACCTACGAGCAGTACTTC	CASSSVRRGTYEQYF
.	TRBV6-1	TRBJ2-3	.	TGTGCCAGCACCCCTCTAGCGATGGGGACAGATACGCAGTATTTT	CASTPLAMGTDTQYF
TRBD2	TRBV4-1	TRBJ2-3	.	TGCGCCAGCAGCCCTGAGCCAGGGTCCGGGGAGGGTACGCAGTATTTT	CASSPEPGSGEGTQYF
TRBD2	TRBV2	TRBJ2-5	.	TGTGCCAGCAGTCCATTGACTAGCGCTCAAGAGACCCAGTACTTC	CASSPLTSAQETQYF
.	TRBV11-2	TRBJ1-4	few	TGTGCCAGCAGCTTAGTGGCTGAAAAACTGTTTTTT	CASSLVAEKLFF
.	TRBV4-1	TRBJ2-1	.	TGCGCCAGCAGCCCGGAGGGGACTCCCAGATACAATGAGCAGTTCTTC	CASSPEGTPRYNEQFF
.	TRBV5-6	TRBJ1-1	.	TGTGCCAGCAGCTTGGCCGTTGAGATCACTGAAGCTTTCTTT	CASSLAVEITEAFF
.	TRBV27	TRBJ1-3	.	TGTGCCAGCAGTTTTGGGGGCGCAGGAAACACCATATATTTT	CASSFGGAGNTIYF
TRBD1	TRBV28	TRBJ1-2	.	TGTGCCAGCAGTCCTGGACAGGGCTATGGCTACACCTTC	CASSPGQGYGYTF
TRBD1	TRBV5-1	TRBJ2-6	.	TGCGCCACCTCGGGACAGGCTTTTAACGGGGCCAACGTCCTGACTTTC	CATSGQAFNGANVLTF
.	TRBV6-5	TRBJ1-2	.	TGTGCCAGCAGTACCCTGGGCAGACCGGGCTACACCTTC	CASSTLGRPGYTF
TRBD2	TRBV29-1	TRBJ2-5	.	TGCAGCGTTAGAGACTGGATTGTAGCGGGAGGAGAGACCCAGTACTTC	CSVRDWIVAGGETQYF
TRBD2	TRBV4-2	TRBJ2-1	once	TGTGCCAGCAGCCTAGGACTAGCGGGAGGGGTTGAGCAGTTCTTC	CASSLGLAGGVEQFF
TRBD2	TRBV7-9	TRBJ2-4	.	TGTGCCAGCAGCCCCGAGGGGAGGGACATTCAGTACTTC	CASSPEGRDIQYF
.	TRBV4-1	TRBJ2-3	.	TGCGCCAGCAGCCAAGATTTCGTTAGCACAGATACGCAGTATTTT	CASSQDFVSTDTQYF
.	TRBV6-6	TRBJ1-2	medium-sized	TGTGCCAGCAGGGCAGGGCTATATGGCTACACCTTC	CASRAGLYGYTF
TRBD2	TRBV28	TRBJ2-5	.	TGTGCCAGCAGTCCCATAGCGCGGGGGGGGGAGACCCAGTACTTC	CASSPIARGGETQYF
.	TRBV6-1	TRBJ2-7	once	TGTGCCAGCAGTGTCAAATACGAGCAGTACTTC	CASSVKYEQYF
TRBD2	TRBV5-1	TRBJ2-5	.	TGCGCCAGCAGCTATAGCGGGATACAAGAGACCCAGTACTTC	CASSYSGIQETQYF
TRBD1	TRBV10-3	TRBJ2-4	.	TGTGCCATCAGTGAGGACAGGGTTCCTCAAAACATTCAGTACTTC	CAISEDRVPQNIQYF
TRBD1	TRBV6-6	TRBJ2-7	.	TGTGCCAGCAGTCGGGACAGAGGATACGAGCAGTACTTC	CASSRDRGYEQYF
.	TRBV29-1	TRBJ2-3	.	TGCAGCGTCGGACTTTCTCGGGATACGCAGTATTTT	CSVGLSRDTQYF
.	TRBV4-1	TRBJ2-3	.	TGCGCCAGCAGCCAGGGCCCGACCGGGACTCCCGGAGGGTGGGATACGCAGTATTTT	CASSQGPTGTPGGWDTQYF
TRBD2	TRBV2	TRBJ2-3	.	TGTGCCAGCCAGCGGGAGGTCGGTGATACGCAGTATTTT	CASQREVGDTQYF
.	TRBV7-2	TRBJ2-3	.	TGTGCCAGCAGCCCACTCATCACAGATACGCAGTATTTT	CASSPLITDTQYF
TRBD2	TRBV27	TRBJ2-1	.	TGTGCCAGCAGTTTGGGTGCTCGGACTAGTCCGTTCTTC	CASSLGARTSPFF
.	TRBV6-1	TRBJ2-1	few	TGTGCCAGCAGCCTAGCATACAATGAGCAGTTCTTC	CASSLAYNEQFF
.	TRBV2	TRBJ2-1	.	TGTGCCAGCAGTCAGGACAGTTTGTGGCAGTTCTTC	CASSQDSLWQFF
.	TRBV5-4	TRBJ1-1	.	TGTGCCAGCAGCTTGGGACCCCTGGAGGCAAACACTGAAGCTTTCTTT	CASSLGPLEANTEAFF
TRBD1	TRBV10-3	TRBJ2-7	.	TGTGCCATCAGCGGGAAGGCAGGGGGTGGCGAGCAGTACTTC	CAISGKAGGGEQYF
TRBD1	TRBV4-1	TRBJ2-7	once	TGCGCCAGCAGCCGGAGCCCCCTAACAGGGGGCGCGTCCTACGAGCAGTACTTC	CASSRSPLTGGASYEQYF
.	TRBV9	TRBJ1-3	.	TGTGCCAGCAGCGTAGCCCTCTCTGGAAACACCATATATTTT	CASSVALSGNTIYF
.	TRBV5-6	TRBJ2-7	.	TGTGCCAGCAGCTTGGTCGCAGGAGGCTTGTACGAGCAGTACTTC	CASSLVAGGLYEQYF
.	TRBV9	TRBJ2-1	.	TGTGCCAGCAGCGTATATGCGGGGATTAACAATGAGCAGTTCTTC	CASSVYAGINNEQFF
TRBD1	TRBV11-2	TRBJ1-2	few	TGTGCCAGCAGCTTAGGCAGGACAGGGGTTGGCTACACCTTC	CASSLGRTGVGYTF
.	TRBV29-1	TRBJ1-1	.	TGCAGCGGCCTTACAGGGAAGGGTGCTGAAGCTTTCTTT	CSGLTGKGAEAFF